The clone carrying this TCR beta chain has just a few counts. Its antigen is as yet unknown. CD4+ T cells that had been cultured provided DNA sequenced with the Oncomine TCR Beta short-read assay. It was cultured CD4+ T cells from which genomic DNA was extracted. MiXCR, run by TCRdb on the PCR reads, gives a single entry per CDR3 protein. The table shows about 15,000 distinct CDR3 sequences, with about 40% occurring only once. As to treatment: roughly 10-day PBMC culture with coronavirus spike peptide pools or control peptides (ViraFEST assay). This sample stems from a study of vaccination and CD4 T cells after COVID-19. CDR1 and CDR2 from the germline V gene are DFQATT and SNEGSKA (reference sequence). This CDR3 comprises 10 residues.

The clonotype comes from a human donor with COVID-19. The sequencing input was cultured CD4+ T cells from blood. The V call is TRBV20-1, the J call TRBJ1-4; D is possibly TRBD1 (5 bases). Here the CDR3 reads CSAGDEKLFF. The CDR3 nucleotides read TGCAGCGCGGGGGATGAAAAACTGTTTTTT.